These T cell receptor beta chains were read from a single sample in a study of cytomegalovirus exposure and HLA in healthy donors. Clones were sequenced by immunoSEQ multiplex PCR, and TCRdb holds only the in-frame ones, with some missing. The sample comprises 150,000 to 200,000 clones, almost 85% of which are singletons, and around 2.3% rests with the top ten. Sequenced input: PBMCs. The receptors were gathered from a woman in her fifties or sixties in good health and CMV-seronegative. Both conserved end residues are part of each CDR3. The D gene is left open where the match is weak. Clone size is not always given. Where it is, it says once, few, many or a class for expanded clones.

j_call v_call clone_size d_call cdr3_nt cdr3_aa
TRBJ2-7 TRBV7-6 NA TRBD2 TGTGCCAGCAGCTCCGGGGGGATACAGTCCTACGAGCAGTACTTC CASSSGGIQSYEQYF
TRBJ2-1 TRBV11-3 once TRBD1 TGTGCCAGCAGCTTAGGACAGGGGACACAGCAGTTCTTC CASSLGQGTQQFF
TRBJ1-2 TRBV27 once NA TGTGCCAGCAGTTTTAGGCGGGAGCTGGGTACTAACTATGGCTACACCTTC CASSFRRELGTNYGYTF
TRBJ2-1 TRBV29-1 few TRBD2 TGCAGCGTTTCAATTAGCGGGGTGGCCTACAATGAGCAGTTCTTC CSVSISGVAYNEQFF
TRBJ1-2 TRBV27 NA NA TGTGCCAGTCGGGGAAATACTAACTATGGCTACACCTTC CASRGNTNYGYTF
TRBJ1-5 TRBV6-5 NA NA TGTGCCAGCGGCCCCCTCAATCAGCCCCAGCATTTT CASGPLNQPQHF
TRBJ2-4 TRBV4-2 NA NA TGTGCCAGCAGTTTTGTCGTGGCAGGCTGGACACTAGCCAAAAACATTCAGTACTTC CASSFVVAGWTLAKNIQYF
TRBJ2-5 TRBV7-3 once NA TGTGCCAGCAGCCCCCAGGGACTTCTCGGGGGAGGGACCCAGTACTTC CASSPQGLLGGGTQYF
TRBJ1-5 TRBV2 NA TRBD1 TGTGCCAGCAGAACCGGGACAGGGTTTATTCAGCCCCAGCATTTT CASRTGTGFIQPQHF
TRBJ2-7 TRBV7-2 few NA TGTGCCAGCAGCTACAGGGGGGGCGAGCAGTACTTC CASSYRGGEQYF
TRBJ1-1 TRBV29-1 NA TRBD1 TGCAGCGTTTCCTCCAGGGGGTCTGTGAACACTGAAGCTTTCTTT CSVSSRGSVNTEAFF
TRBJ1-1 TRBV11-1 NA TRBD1 TGTGCCAGCAGCTTACAGGGGGCAACGGGGAACACTGAAGCTTTCTTT CASSLQGATGNTEAFF
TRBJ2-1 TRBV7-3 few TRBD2 TGTTCCAGCAGCTTTGCGGGAGGGCAGTTCAATGAGCAGTTCTTC CSSSFAGGQFNEQFF
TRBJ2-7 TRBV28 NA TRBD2 TGTGCCAGCACACCGGGACTAGCGGGGGGCTACGAGCAGTACTTC CASTPGLAGGYEQYF